One sample yielded the 29 T cell receptor beta chains listed below, sequenced in a study of Ad26.COV2.S vaccination and SARS-CoV-2 variants. Some clones are missing from TCRdb's copy, which holds only in-frame ones; the method was immunoSEQ multiplex PCR. Altogether 430,000 or so clones are present, roughly 89% being singletons, with the ten largest covering 2% to 3%. Sample treatment: some 20 received Ad26.COV2.S at low or high dose, single or two shots; about 5 received placebo; per-sample allocation not given. The samples date from day 63 after the first vaccine or placebo injection. The sample in question was peripheral blood, obtained in a trial of Ad26.COV2.S vaccine versus placebo. These receptors were obtained from a person aged 18-65 years who received the Ad26.COV2.S COVID-19 vaccine or a placebo.

The chain carries TRBV7-3 and TRBJ2-7; 8 positions match TRBD1. The germline V gene encodes CDR1 SGHTA and CDR2 FQGTGA. Trimming cost V 0 bases and J 4 bases; bases outside gene matches: 5. CDR3 size: 15 residues. The CDR3 region is CASSLTGDRGYEQYF. The DNA for the CDR3 is TGTGCCAGCAGCTTAACGGGAGACAGGGGTTACGAGCAGTACTTC.

The chain couples TRBV28 to TRBJ1-6, with D tentatively TRBD1 (6 bases). V was trimmed by 3 bases and J by 9 bases, leaving 15 bases between them. The CDR3 loop spans 15 amino acids. Germline assignment: CDR1 MDHEN and CDR2 SYDVKM. DNA of the CDR3: TGTGCCAGCAGTTTCGAAAGGACAGTCGGTTCACCCCTCCACTTT. Translating it yields CASSFERTVGSPLHF.

This clone was observed a few times. The chain uses TRBV13 and TRBJ2-1, with 7 bases matching TRBD2. Unmatched junction bases numbered 7, after V lost 5 bases and J lost 9 bases. Germline V gene sequence: CDR1 PRHDT, CDR2 FYEKMQ (reference sequence). The CDR3 is 13 amino acids. CDR3 sequence: CASSQSSGSEQFF. The CDR3 DNA reads TGTGCCAGCAGCCAATCTAGCGGCAGTGAGCAGTTCTTC.

This sequence joins TRBV5-1 and TRBJ2-4, with D unclear. With 5 bases removed from V and 3 bases from J, the gap between germline ends came to 15 bases. The CDR3 has 15 residues. Germline V lookup: CDR1 SGHRS, CDR2 YFSETQ. The CDR3, as DNA: TGCGCCAGCAGGTTCAGCAGTACCGGCAAAAACATTCAGTACTTC. Amino acids: CASRFSSTGKNIQYF.

The V gene is TRBV5-5, the J gene TRBJ2-7, with TRBD2 matching over 8 bases. This CDR3 has 14 amino acids. The germline CDR1 and CDR2 sequences are SGHKS and YYEKEE (reference sequence). J was trimmed by 7 bases and V by 3 bases; bases with no gene match: 9. CDR3 bases: TGTGCCAGCAGCTCTTTCTCGGGAGGGTTTGAGCAGTACTTC. Amino acid sequence: CASSSFSGGFEQYF.

A note on this clone: Other DNA sequences in this specimen translate into the identical CDR3. The chain couples TRBV12-3 or TRBV12-4 to TRBJ2-3, with D unclear. The V gene lost 2 bases and the J gene lost 6 bases, with 3 bases spanning the gap. The CDR3 runs 11 residues. The CDR3, as DNA: TGTGCCAGCAGTTTACGGGATACGCAGTATTTT. Amino acids: CASSLRDTQYF.

This chain uses TRBV7-8 with TRBJ2-1; 9 bases align to TRBD2. Looked up from germline, CDR1 is SGHVS and CDR2 is FQNEAQ. This CDR3 has 15 residues. Trimming at V came to 2 bases and at J to 9 bases, leaving 8 bases not matched to a gene. The CDR3 DNA reads TGTGCCAGCAGCTTATGGGCGGGGGGGCCCTCTGAGCAGTTCTTC. Translated: CASSLWAGGPSEQFF.

This chain connects TRBV30 to TRBJ2-1; D possibly matches TRBD1 or TRBD2 (7 bases each). The CDR3 runs to 14 residues. Trimming took off 2 bases at V and 7 bases at J, with 15 bases between the two ends. Germline V gene sequence: CDR1 GTSNPN, CDR2 SVGIG (reference sequence). In DNA, the CDR3 is TGTGCCTGGAGTAGGGGGCGGGAGCGGAATGAGCAGTTCTTC. Translated, it gives CAWSRGRERNEQFF.

The chain couples TRBV9 to TRBJ2-3, with 11 bases identical to TRBD2. The CDR3 is 18 amino acids. The V segment lost 1 base and the J segment 5 bases; nucleotides outside the gene matches: 12. CDR1 and CDR2 (germline): SGDLS, YYNGEE. CDR3 DNA: TGTGCCAGCAGCGTACCTGCTAGACTAGCGGGGTTGGTAGATACGCAGTATTTT. Protein product: CASSVPARLAGLVDTQYF.

In its sample, this clone was seen once. V and J are TRBV20-1 and TRBJ2-3; 10 bases map to TRBD2. Germline V gives CDR1 DFQATT, CDR2 SNEGSKA (reference sequence). The CDR3 sequence is 15 residues long. The V segment lost 3 bases and the J segment 2 bases; nucleotides outside the gene matches: 5. For the CDR3, the DNA is TGCAGTGCTAGTAGTCTAGCGGGAGTCACAGATACGCAGTATTTT. Translation gives CSASSLAGVTDTQYF.

The chain's CDR3 is CASSYRTMNTEAFF. CDR3 DNA: TGTGCCAGCAGCTATCGGACAATGAACACTGAAGCTTTCTTT. V gene TRBV7-2 combines with J gene TRBJ1-1; weak D call: TRBD1 (5 bases). The germline V and J ends were trimmed by 4 bases and 0 bases, with 9 bases remaining between them. This CDR3 has 14 residues. Germline lookup yields CDR1 SGHTA and CDR2 FQGNSA.

This rearrangement joins TRBV29-1 to TRBJ1-2; D not resolved. This CDR3 has 11 residues. V lost 3 bases and J 6 bases, leaving 8 bases between the germline ends. Per the germline V gene, CDR1 is SQVTM and CDR2 is ANQGSEA. In nucleotides, the CDR3 is TGCAGCGTTGAGGAAGGGAATGGCTACACCTTC. Translation: CSVEEGNGYTF.

The rearrangement uses TRBV7-8 and TRBJ2-7; tentatively, D is TRBD1 (5 bases). Germline CDR1 and CDR2: SGHVS and FQNEAQ. Trimming left V 3 bases short and J 3 bases short, with 9 bases between. This CDR3 is built from 13 residues. CDR3 region: CASSLGQIYEQYF. In DNA, the CDR3 is TGTGCCAGCAGCTTGGGGCAGATCTACGAGCAGTACTTC.

This clone was picked up a small number of times. The chain couples TRBV28 to TRBJ1-2; 9 nucleotides line up with TRBD1. CDR3 size: 13 residues. The germline V gene encodes CDR1 MDHEN and CDR2 SYDVKM. The J segment lost 9 bases and the V segment lost 6 bases, leaving 8 bases of the junction unmatched. CDR3 residues: CASSTGTGRSYTF. CDR3 bases: TGTGCCAGCAGCACAGGGACAGGGAGAAGCTACACCTTC.

V is TRBV27 and J is TRBJ1-4; no firm D call. This CDR3 is 12 amino acids long. Germline loops: CDR1 MNHEY, CDR2 SMNVEV (reference sequence). V was pared by 7 bases and J by 10 bases, with 13 bases between. In nucleotides, the CDR3 is TGTGCCAGCATGGTGAGGGATGGAAAACTGTTTTTT. Protein sequence: CASMVRDGKLFF.

The chain combines TRBV12-3 or TRBV12-4 with TRBJ1-1; D perhaps matches TRBD1 (6 bases). The CDR3 totals 13 residues. Trimming removed 6 bases at V and 3 bases at J, with 11 bases between. The CDR3 is CASREQGYTEAFF. The CDR3 DNA follows: TGTGCCAGCAGGGAACAGGGATACACTGAAGCTTTCTTT.

The rearrangement uses TRBV9 and TRBJ2-6; D is possibly TRBD1 or TRBD2 (6 bases each). CDR3 size: 17 residues. V dropped 6 bases and J dropped 0 bases, with 16 bases sitting between them. Germline-derived CDR1 and CDR2 are SGDLS and YYNGEE. The CDR3 sequence: CASTHGGEYSGANVLTF. CDR3 in DNA: TGTGCCAGCACCCACGGGGGCGAATACTCTGGGGCCAACGTCCTGACTTTC.

The chain uses TRBV5-6 and TRBJ1-2; unclear D gene. Trimming stripped 4 bases from V and 6 bases from J, with 25 bases between. Per the germline V gene, CDR1 is SGHDT and CDR2 is YYEEEE. The CDR3 runs to 17 residues. The CDR3 nucleotides are TGTGCCAGCAGCCTGGGTAGGGATTGGTTTCTATCAGATGGCTACACCTTC. Translated: CASSLGRDWFLSDGYTF.

Comments on this clone: Other nucleotide sequences from this sample produce the same CDR3. V is TRBV11-2 and J is TRBJ1-2; D not certain. The CDR3 covers 11 residues. V was trimmed by 1 base and J by 7 bases, leaving 4 bases between them. CDR1 is SGHAT, CDR2 FQNNGV, per germline. This CDR3 is CASSLGGGYTF. DNA for the CDR3: TGTGCCAGCAGCTTAGGAGGTGGCTACACCTTC.

The DNA for the CDR3 is TGTGCCACCAGCAGCCACCCCGGTATCGAAGCTTTCTTT. This encodes CATSSHPGIEAFF. This chain links TRBV15 with TRBJ1-1; D gene ambiguous. Germline V gene sequence: CDR1 LNHNV, CDR2 YYDKDF (reference sequence). V lost 3 bases and J lost 8, with 13 bases in between. The length of the CDR3 is 13 residues.

The chain couples TRBV25-1 to TRBJ2-7, with TRBD1 matching over 11 bases. The CDR3 loop spans 13 amino acids. Germline trimming cut 7 bases from V and 3 bases from J; bases unmatched to any gene: 2. CDR1 and CDR2 from the germline V gene are MGHDK and SYGVNS. CDR3 in amino acids: CASTGTGGYEQYF. CDR3 DNA: TGTGCCAGCACCGGGACAGGGGGCTACGAGCAGTACTTC.

The chain links TRBV5-1 to TRBJ1-5; D is uncertain. Germline CDR1 reads SGHRS; CDR2 reads YFSETQ. The CDR3 is made up of 13 amino acids. Trimming pared 4 bases from V and 2 bases from J, leaving 7 bases between. CDR3 protein: CASSPDGNQPQHF. The DNA for the CDR3 is TGCGCCAGCAGCCCGGACGGCAATCAGCCCCAGCATTTT.

This chain links TRBV5-6 with TRBJ1-2; no reliable D call. V was shortened by 0 bases and J by 7 bases, with 13 bases between the two germline ends. CDR1 SGHDT and CDR2 YYEEEE come from the germline V gene. The CDR3 covers 14 residues. The CDR3 reads CASSLVNQRGGYTF. The CDR3 nucleotides are TGTGCCAGCAGCTTGGTGAACCAGCGAGGTGGCTACACCTTC.

The J gene is TRBJ1-4, the V gene TRBV4-1; D is undetermined. CDR3 length: 17 residues. In germline, CDR1 is MGHRA, CDR2 YSYEKL. V was cut by 0 bases and J by 4 bases, with 15 bases left in between. This chain's CDR3 is CASSQEGIAGRNEKLFF. Here the CDR3 DNA reads TGCGCCAGCAGCCAAGAGGGAATAGCCGGGCGTAATGAAAAACTGTTTTTT.

The rearrangement uses TRBV5-1 and TRBJ2-7; TRBD1 might be the D (6 bases). Germline CDR1 is SGHRS and CDR2 is YFSETQ. V lost 2 bases and J 5 bases, leaving 11 bases between the germline ends. The CDR3 consists of 13 residues. The CDR3 is CASSLGGVDEQYV. CDR3 nucleotide sequence: TGCGCCAGCAGCTTAGGGGGAGTTGACGAGCAGTACGTC.

The chain carries TRBV12-3 or TRBV12-4 and TRBJ1-5; D remains unclear. V was shortened by 3 bases and J by 6 bases, with 6 bases between the two germline ends. The CDR3 contains 12 residues. The DNA for the CDR3 is TGTGCCAGCAGTTTTGCTAGTCAGCCCCAGCATTTT. It specifies CASSFASQPQHF.

This chain links TRBV7-3 with TRBJ2-3; TRBD2 aligns across 8 bases. Germline V CDR1 and CDR2: SGHTA, FQGTGA. The CDR3 consists of 14 residues. The J segment lost 6 bases and the V segment lost 8 bases, leaving 10 bases of the junction unmatched. The CDR3 bases are TGTGCCAGCTATGCCTGGGAGCGGGGGGATACGCAGTATTTT. It yields the protein CASYAWERGDTQYF.

This clone has only one observation. V is TRBV7-9 and J is TRBJ2-2; 11 bases fit TRBD2. Trimming cost V 3 bases and J 4 bases; bases outside gene matches: 4. The CDR3 extends over 16 amino acids. Germline values: CDR1 SEHNR, CDR2 FQNEAQ (reference sequence). The CDR3 DNA follows: TGTGCCAGCAGCTTCTACCTAGCGGGAGGCACCGGGGAGCTGTTTTTT. Residues: CASSFYLAGGTGELFF.

The chain carries TRBV7-3 and TRBJ1-1; the D gene is possibly TRBD1 (6 bases). The V gene lost 0 bases and the J gene lost 6 bases, with 14 bases spanning the gap. Germline CDR1 is SGHTA and CDR2 is FQGTGA. The CDR3 runs to 15 residues. The CDR3 nucleotides are TGTGCCAGCAGCTTAACCGGCAGGGGATACCCTGAAGCTTTCTTT. This encodes CASSLTGRGYPEAFF.